This T cell receptor beta chain appears in the sequencing data of a study of shared clonotypes between healthy human individuals. V gave up 5 bases and J gave up 2 bases, with 7 bases separating them. The CDR3 totals 12 residues. Germline CDR1 LNHDA, CDR2 SQIVND (reference sequence). Measured with immunoSEQ multiplex PCR; TCRdb has only the in-frame clones, and not every one. Of some 1.5 million clones in the sample, 95% to 99% were seen once. The rearrangement links TRBV19 to TRBJ2-7; no clear D gene. Sequencing was performed on naive CD4+ T cells sorted from blood. Subset in this sample: CD45RA+ positively selected. This receptor was identified in a man in his thirties or forties in good health. The CDR3 loop is CASSSTAYEQYF. CDR3 nucleotides: TGTGCCAGTAGTTCGACCGCCTACGAGCAGTACTTC.